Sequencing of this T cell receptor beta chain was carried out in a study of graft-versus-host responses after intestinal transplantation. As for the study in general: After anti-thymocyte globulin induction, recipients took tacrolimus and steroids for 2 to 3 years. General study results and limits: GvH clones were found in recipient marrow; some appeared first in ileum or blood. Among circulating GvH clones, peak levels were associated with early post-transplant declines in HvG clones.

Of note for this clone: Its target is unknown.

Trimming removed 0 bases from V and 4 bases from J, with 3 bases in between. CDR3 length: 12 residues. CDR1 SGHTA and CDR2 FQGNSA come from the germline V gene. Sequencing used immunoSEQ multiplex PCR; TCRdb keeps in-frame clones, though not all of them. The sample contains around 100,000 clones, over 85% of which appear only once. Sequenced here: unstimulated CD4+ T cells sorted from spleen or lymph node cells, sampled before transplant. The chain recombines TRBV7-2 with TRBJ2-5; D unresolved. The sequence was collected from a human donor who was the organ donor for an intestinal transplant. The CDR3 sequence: CASSLAPETQYF. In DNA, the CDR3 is TGTGCCAGCAGCTTAGCTCCAGAGACCCAGTACTTC.